Sequencing of this TCR beta chain was carried out in a study of identical twins. Study conclusions and caveats: With abundant cord blood beta clonotypes, insertions were fewer; memory repertoires showed no such pattern. Its conclusions, products of cross-sectional statistical analysis, did not come from following the same donors.

This CDR3 contains 16 residues. The V and J ends lost 4 bases and 3 bases, in that order; junction bases with no gene match: 7. CDR1 SEHNR and CDR2 FQNEAQ come from the germline V gene (reference sequence). This clonotype was recorded a few times. What it binds is not known. In TCRdb, the 5' RACE reads were re-called with MiXCR into one record per CDR3 protein. The sample lists approximately 600,000 distinct CDR3 sequences, 7.1% seen once, with around 1.6% in the top ten. Healthy Caucasian individuals made up all the donors. These same data were also listed under a study on yellow fever vaccine responses in identical twins.

The J gene is TRBJ2-3, the V gene TRBV7-9, with 10 bases fitting TRBD2. The sequencing sample was made of PBMCs. The clonotype comes from a woman aged 18-30 years in good health. The CDR3 DNA reads as TGTGCCAGCAGCTCTATACTAGCGGGGTCTACAGATACGCAGTATTTT. Translated, it gives CASSSILAGSTDTQYF.